These 15 T cell receptor beta chains came from one sample sequenced in a study of T-cell memory formation after mild COVID-19. TCRdb re-derived calls from the 5' RACE reads in MiXCR, one entry per CDR3 protein. The sample includes hundreds of thousands of distinct CDR3 sequences, around 28% seen only once; the top ten take approximately 13%. Specimen: PBMCs or a T cell subset sorted from them (not recorded which). The receptors shown here come from an adult woman who had mild COVID-19 (a few samples of this study predate the infection). Cell type and time point are not known.

The chain couples TRBV21-1 to TRBJ2-2. TRBV21-1 is recorded as a pseudogene. The CDR3 sequence is 17 residues long. The CDR3 DNA reads TGTGCCAGCAGCAAGGCCGGTTATCGGGGTAACACCGGGGAGCTGTTTTTT. Encoded protein: CASSKAGYRGNTGELFF.

This rearrangement joins TRBV5-1 to TRBJ1-5; D is uncertain. Trimming took off 2 bases at V and 5 bases at J, with 11 bases between the two ends. The germline V gene has CDR1 SGHRS and CDR2 YFSETQ. This CDR3 region has 14 residues. The CDR3 here is CASSLRGGDQPQHF. The CDR3 bases are TGCGCCAGCAGCTTACGCGGAGGTGATCAGCCCCAGCATTTT.

This clonotype has more than one count but fewer than ten. The chain links TRBV7-2 to TRBJ1-1; D ambiguous. This CDR3 region has 14 residues. Trimming took off 5 bases at V and 0 bases at J, with 10 bases between the two ends. Germline V lookup: CDR1 SGHTA, CDR2 FQGNSA. The CDR3 sequence is CASSRDTLNTEAFF. DNA of the CDR3: TGTGCCAGCAGCAGAGACACCTTGAACACTGAAGCTTTCTTT.

About this clonotype: Mismatch with germline at one junction end may stem from a read error. The chain recombines TRBV10-3 with TRBJ2-3, with D possibly TRBD1 on 5 matching bases. Germline V gene lookup returns CDR1 ENHRY and CDR2 SYGVKD. The CDR3 sequence is 17 residues long. DNA of the CDR3: TGTACCATCAGTGAAGGGCCAGGGTACCAAAGCACAGATACTCAGTATTTT. It translates to CTISEGPGYQSTDTQYF.

This clonotype occurred a few times. The J gene is TRBJ2-2, the V gene TRBV24-1, with D possibly TRBD2 on 6 matching bases. CDR3 size: 12 residues. The V end lost 7 bases, the J end lost 6 bases, and 8 bases lay between the germline ends. Germline lookup yields CDR1 KGHDR and CDR2 SFDVKD. The CDR3 DNA follows: TGTGCCACCAGACCGGGGGCCGGGGAGCTGTTTTTT. Its protein is CATRPGAGELFF.

The chain employs TRBV24-1 and TRBJ2-5, with a weak D call TRBD1 (6 bases). Trimming removed 4 bases at V and 3 bases at J, with 14 bases between. The CDR3 loop spans 15 amino acids. Germline V gives CDR1 KGHDR, CDR2 SFDVKD. The CDR3 loop is CATSEYRVNEETQYF. The CDR3 nucleotides are TGTGCCACCAGTGAATACAGGGTAAACGAAGAGACCCAGTACTTC.

This clonotype has a handful of counts. V is TRBV6-5 and J is TRBJ1-2; no clear D gene. Germline CDR1 and CDR2: MNHEY and SVGAGI. V dropped 3 bases and J dropped 2 bases, with 7 bases sitting between them. The CDR3 has 13 amino acids. CDR3 loop: CASSYSSNYGYTF. For the CDR3, the DNA is TGTGCCAGCAGTTATTCCAGCAACTATGGCTACACCTTC.

The chain uses TRBV5-1 and TRBJ1-6; unclear D gene. Germline V gene lookup returns CDR1 SGHRS and CDR2 YFSETQ. The CDR3 sequence is 14 residues long. Trimming pared 1 base from V and 7 bases from J, leaving 9 bases between. CDR3 sequence (DNA): TGCGCCAGCAGCTTGCCTGAAGAGAATTCACCCCTCCACTTT. Translating it yields CASSLPEENSPLHF.

This chain uses TRBV4-3 with TRBJ2-7, with D perhaps assigned TRBD1 or TRBD2 (6 bases each). The V and J ends lost 1 base and 5 bases respectively, with 18 bases between them. The germline gives CDR1 LGHNA, CDR2 YSLEER. CDR3 length: 16 amino acids. The CDR3 is CASSQGSTGRHHEQYF. Here the CDR3 DNA reads TGCGCCAGCAGCCAAGGGTCTACAGGGAGGCACCACGAGCAGTACTTC.

This chain connects TRBV20-1 to TRBJ2-7, with TRBD2 identical over 8 bases. The CDR3 consists of 16 residues. Germline CDR1 is DFQATT and CDR2 is SNEGSKA (reference sequence). V shed 0 bases and J 2 bases; nucleotides not matched to a gene: 9. The DNA of the CDR3 is TGCAGTGCTAGAGATCCGAGCGGGAGTCGGCCCTACGAGCAGTACTTC. Translated: CSARDPSGSRPYEQYF.

This clonotype was detected only a few times. V and J are TRBV7-3 and TRBJ2-7; D may be TRBD1 (6 bases). Per the germline V gene, CDR1 is SGHTA and CDR2 is FQGTGA. CDR3 length: 14 residues. V lost 5 bases and J 7 bases, leaving 18 bases between the germline ends. The CDR3 here is CASSPGVGAREQYF. In DNA form, the CDR3 reads TGTGCCAGCAGCCCCGGGGTGGGGGCGCGTGAGCAGTACTTC.

This clonotype was counted only a few times. The rearrangement links TRBV9 to TRBJ2-1; 10 bases agree with TRBD2. Per germline, CDR1 SGDLS and CDR2 YYNGEE. This CDR3 comprises 13 residues. V shed 0 bases, J shed 9 bases, and the junction held 0 bases outside the gene matches. In DNA, the CDR3 is TGTGCCAGCAGCGTAGGGACTAGCGGTGAGCAGTTCTTC. It specifies CASSVGTSGEQFF.

V is TRBV18 and J is TRBJ2-1, with TRBD2 matching 10 bases. Germline trimming cut 4 bases from V and 4 bases from J; bases unmatched to any gene: 7. The CDR3 has 16 residues. The germline V gene has CDR1 KGHSH and CDR2 LQKENI. CDR3 sequence reads: CASSQTSGMIYNEQFF. CDR3 DNA sequence: TGTGCCAGCTCACAAACTAGCGGGATGATTTACAATGAGCAGTTCTTC.

The chain has TRBV2 and TRBJ2-2, with D possibly matching TRBD1 (5 bases). The CDR3 consists of 15 residues. Germline CDR1 SNHLY, CDR2 FYNNEI. V lost 6 bases to trimming and J lost 4 bases, with 15 bases between them. The CDR3 reads CASRVKGATTGELFF. CDR3 bases: TGTGCCAGCAGAGTGAAAGGGGCTACCACCGGGGAGCTGTTTTTT.

The chain joins TRBV7-2 to TRBJ2-1; 11 positions agree with TRBD1. Germline-derived CDR1 and CDR2 are SGHTA and FQGNSA. This CDR3 has 16 amino acids. V lost 5 bases, J lost 5 bases, and 8 bases stayed unmatched. CDR3 coding DNA: TGTGCCAGCAGCCAACGGACAGGGGGCCTCAACAATGAGCAGTTCTTC. This translates into CASSQRTGGLNNEQFF.